Following are 13 T cell receptor beta chains from one sample sequenced in a study of pediatric ulcerative colitis. Rectal tissue came from one to two pinch biopsies taken at colonoscopy. Data came from immunoSEQ multiplex PCR; TCRdb stores just in-frame clones and leaves some out. The sample has tens of thousands of clones; roughly 70% are singletons. The sample was gut tissue. The source is a boy aged 5 to 17 with severe ulcerative colitis.

This clone was detected once. The CDR3 DNA follows: TGTGCCAGCAGTTATTCCCCCCGAGTAACTGAAGCTTTCTTT. Translation: CASSYSPRVTEAFF. The chain joins TRBV6-5 to TRBJ1-1; D call uncertain. The CDR3 loop spans 14 amino acids. The V end lost 3 bases, the J end lost 5 bases, and 13 bases lay between the germline ends. The germline CDR1 and CDR2 sequences are MNHEY and SVGAGI.

The V and J genes are TRBV29-1 and TRBJ1-2; 7 nucleotides agree with TRBD1. From germline, CDR1 is SQVTM and CDR2 ANQGSEA. V shed 7 bases, J shed 3 bases, and the junction held 8 bases outside the gene matches. CDR3 size: 13 residues. The CDR3 bases are TGCAGCGGGGGTGGCGACAGGGACTATGGCTACACCTTC. Its protein product is CSGGGDRDYGYTF. The full variable domain, its missing parts supplied by reference TRBV29-1 and TRBJ1-2, is SAVISQKPSRDICQRGTSLTIQCQVDSQVTMMFWYRQQPGQSLTLIATANQGSEATYESGFVIDKFPISRPNLTFSTLTVSNMSPEDSSIYLCSGGGDRDYGYTFGSGTRLTVV.

J is TRBJ1-2 and V is TRBV18; D remains unclear. Germline loops: CDR1 KGHSH, CDR2 LQKENI. The CDR3 runs to 11 residues. V was shortened by 3 bases and J by 6 bases, with 5 bases between the two germline ends. In DNA form, the CDR3 reads TGTGCCAGCTCACCGGGTGATGGCTACACCTTC. It codes for CASSPGDGYTF.

The chain is built from TRBV6-1 and TRBJ1-3, with D uncertain. V dropped 6 bases and J dropped 4 bases, with 1 base sitting between them. Per the germline V gene, CDR1 is MNHNS and CDR2 is SASEGT. CDR3 length equals 10 residues. The CDR3, as DNA: TGTGCCAGCAGCGGAAACACCATATATTTT. Amino acid sequence: CASSGNTIYF.

The J gene is TRBJ1-6, the V gene TRBV6-1; possible D gene TRBD1, 5 bases. This CDR3 has 15 residues. The germline CDR1 and CDR2 sequences are MNHNS and SASEGT. V lost 6 bases to trimming and J lost 8 bases, with 17 bases between them. This CDR3 is CASRVQAESYSPLHF. CDR3 DNA: TGTGCCAGCAGGGTACAGGCGGAAAGTTATTCACCCCTCCACTTT.

The chain links TRBV6-5 to TRBJ1-1; 7 nucleotides line up with TRBD1. Trimming removed 6 bases from V and 1 base from J; junction bases left unmatched: 2. The CDR3 sequence is 13 residues long. The germline V gene has CDR1 MNHEY and CDR2 SVGAGI. This CDR3 is CASRDRSNTEAFF. CDR3 DNA: TGTGCCAGCAGGGACAGGTCGAACACTGAAGCTTTCTTT.

The chain carries TRBV5-4 and TRBJ2-7; 8 positions match TRBD1. V was clipped by 0 bases and J by 6 bases; unmatched bases: 5. CDR1 is SGHNT, CDR2 YYREEE, per germline (reference sequence). This CDR3 has 14 amino acids. In DNA, the CDR3 is TGTGCCAGCAGCTTGGTGGACAGGGAGTCCGAGCAGTACTTC. It specifies CASSLVDRESEQYF.

This chain links TRBV7-9 with TRBJ2-1; a possible D gene is TRBD1 (6 bases). The CDR3 sequence is 18 residues long. Per germline, CDR1 SEHNR and CDR2 FQNEAQ (reference sequence). Trimming cost V 0 bases and J 0 bases, with 15 bases left between them. In nucleotides, the CDR3 is TGTGCCAGCAGCTTAGCTGTTATTACAGGGACCTCCTACAATGAGCAGTTCTTC. It yields the protein CASSLAVITGTSYNEQFF.

This rearrangement joins TRBV5-1 to TRBJ2-2, with 7 nucleotides matching TRBD1. The V and J ends lost 4 bases and 3 bases, in that order; junction bases with no gene match: 9. CDR1 is SGHRS and CDR2 is YFSETQ in the germline V gene. The CDR3 length is 16 residues. As DNA, the CDR3 is TGCGCCAGCAGCGCGACCAGGACAGGCCACACCGGGGAGCTGTTTTTT. Translated, it gives CASSATRTGHTGELFF.

The chain combines TRBV28 with TRBJ1-6; D uncertain. Trimming took 3 bases from V and 10 from J, leaving 13 bases between them. This CDR3 is built from 14 residues. The germline V gene encodes CDR1 MDHEN and CDR2 SYDVKM. The CDR3 nucleotides are TGTGCCAGCAGTTTTGGCCTACGCGGCTCACCCCTCCACTTT. Protein sequence: CASSFGLRGSPLHF.

The chain joins TRBV11-1 to TRBJ2-3; D is possibly TRBD2 (6 bases). Germline CDR1 reads SGHAT; CDR2 reads FQDESV (reference sequence). The germline V and J ends were trimmed by 7 bases and 4 bases, with 15 bases remaining between them. The CDR3 spans 14 residues. The CDR3 spells CASTRDWEADTQYF. As DNA, the CDR3 is TGTGCCAGCACCAGGGACTGGGAGGCAGATACGCAGTATTTT.

The rearrangement links TRBV30 to TRBJ2-1; D may be TRBD2 (6 bases). This CDR3 is built from 15 residues. Trimming pared 1 base from V and 8 bases from J, leaving 18 bases between. The germline gives CDR1 GTSNPN, CDR2 SVGIG (reference sequence). CDR3 sequence: CAWSGYTEGRDEQFF. The CDR3 DNA is TGTGCCTGGAGTGGCTATACGGAGGGTCGGGATGAGCAGTTCTTC.

In DNA, the CDR3 is TGTGCCACTCCTGGAGAGCGGTACTATGGCTACACCTTC. This encodes CATPGERYYGYTF. V is TRBV6-1 and J is TRBJ1-2; D is ambiguous. The ends were cut back, 10 bases at V and 3 bases at J, with 15 bases in the middle. This CDR3 spans 13 amino acids. The germline V gene encodes CDR1 MNHNS and CDR2 SASEGT.